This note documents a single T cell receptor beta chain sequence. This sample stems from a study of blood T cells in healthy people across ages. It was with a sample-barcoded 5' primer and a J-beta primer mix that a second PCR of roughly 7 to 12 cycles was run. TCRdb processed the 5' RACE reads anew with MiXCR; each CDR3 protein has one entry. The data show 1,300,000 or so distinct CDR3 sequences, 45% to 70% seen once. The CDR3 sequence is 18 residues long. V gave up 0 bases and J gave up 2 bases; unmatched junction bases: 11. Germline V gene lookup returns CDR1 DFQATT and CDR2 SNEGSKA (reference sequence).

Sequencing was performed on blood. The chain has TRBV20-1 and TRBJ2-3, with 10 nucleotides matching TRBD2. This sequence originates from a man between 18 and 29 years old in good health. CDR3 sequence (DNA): TGCAGTGCTAGAGACCATTTAAAGCGGGAGGGATACACAGATACGCAGTATTTT. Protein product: CSARDHLKREGYTDTQYF.